The T cell receptor (beta chain) under discussion was sequenced for a study of shared clonotypes between healthy human individuals. This table comes from immunoSEQ multiplex PCR, and its TCRdb copy is limited to in-frame clones, with some not included. The data show roughly 2.1 million clones, approximately 94% seen once. As defined, naive CD8 cells were CD45RO-negative and positively selected for CCR7, with terminally differentiated effector memory CD45RA+ cells excluded. The material sequenced was naive CD8+ T cells from PBMCs. The TCR was taken from a man between 18 and 35 years old in good health. Some clones in this sample may be carry-over from other donors' samples.

The CDR3 loop is CSVDGGIAYEQYF. The CDR3 DNA sequence: TGCAGCGTTGACGGCGGCATTGCCTACGAGCAGTACTTC. V and J are TRBV29-1 and TRBJ2-7, with D unclear. This CDR3 is 13 amino acids long. V gave up 3 bases and J gave up 2 bases, with 11 bases separating them. The germline V gene has CDR1 SQVTM and CDR2 ANQGSEA.